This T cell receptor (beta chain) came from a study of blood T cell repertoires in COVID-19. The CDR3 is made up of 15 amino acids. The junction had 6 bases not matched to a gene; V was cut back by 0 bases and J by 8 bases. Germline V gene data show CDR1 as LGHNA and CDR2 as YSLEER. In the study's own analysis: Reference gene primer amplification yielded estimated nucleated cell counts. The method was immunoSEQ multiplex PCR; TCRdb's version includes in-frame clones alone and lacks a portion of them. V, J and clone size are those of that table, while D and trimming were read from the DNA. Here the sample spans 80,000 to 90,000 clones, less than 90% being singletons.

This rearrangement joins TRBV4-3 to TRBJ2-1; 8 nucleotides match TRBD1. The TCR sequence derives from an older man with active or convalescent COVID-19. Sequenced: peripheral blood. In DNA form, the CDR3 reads TGCGCCAGCAGCCAAGAAACAGGGGGTCACTATGAGCAGTTCTTC. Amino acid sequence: CASSQETGGHYEQFF.